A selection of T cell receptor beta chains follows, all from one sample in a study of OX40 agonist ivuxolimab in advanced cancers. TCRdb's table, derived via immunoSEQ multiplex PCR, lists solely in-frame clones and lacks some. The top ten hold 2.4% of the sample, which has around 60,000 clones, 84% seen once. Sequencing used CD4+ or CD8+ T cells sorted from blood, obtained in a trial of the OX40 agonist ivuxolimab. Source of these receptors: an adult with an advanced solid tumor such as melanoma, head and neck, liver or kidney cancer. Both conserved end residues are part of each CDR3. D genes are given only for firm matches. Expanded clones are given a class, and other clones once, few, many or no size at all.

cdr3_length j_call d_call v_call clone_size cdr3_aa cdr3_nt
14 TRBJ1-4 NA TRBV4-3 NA CASSQEGVGEKLFF TGCGCCAGCAGCCAAGAGGGTGTAGGGGAAAAACTGTTTTTT
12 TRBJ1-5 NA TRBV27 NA CASSFRDQPQHF TGTGCCAGCAGTTTCAGGGATCAGCCCCAGCATTTT
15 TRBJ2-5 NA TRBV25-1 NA CASSEFGGGQETQYF TGTGCCAGCAGTGAATTCGGGGGTGGACAAGAGACCCAGTACTTC
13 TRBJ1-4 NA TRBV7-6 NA CASSLQSREKLFF TGTGCCAGCAGCCTACAGTCTCGTGAAAAACTGTTTTTT
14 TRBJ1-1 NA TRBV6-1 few CASTSDRLNTEAFF TGTGCCAGCACCTCGGACCGTTTGAACACTGAAGCTTTCTTT
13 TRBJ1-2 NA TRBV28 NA CASSFGDGRGYTF TGTGCCAGCAGTTTTGGGGACGGGCGAGGCTACACCTTC
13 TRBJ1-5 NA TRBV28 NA CASSFYRDQPQHF TGTGCCAGCAGTTTTTACAGGGATCAGCCCCAGCATTTT
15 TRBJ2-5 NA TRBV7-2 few CASSLAGANQETQYF TGTGCCAGCAGCTTAGCGGGGGCTAACCAAGAGACCCAGTACTTC
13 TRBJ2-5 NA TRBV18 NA CASSQGIQETQYF TGTGCCAGCTCGCAGGGTATCCAAGAGACCCAGTACTTC
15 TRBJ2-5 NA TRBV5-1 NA CASSFGNEGGETQYF TGCGCCAGCAGCTTTGGAAATGAGGGGGGAGAGACCCAGTACTTC
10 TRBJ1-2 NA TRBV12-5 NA CASGEPGYTF TGTGCTAGTGGCGAACCGGGCTACACCTTC
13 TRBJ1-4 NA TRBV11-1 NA CASSLDRSGGRIF TGTGCCAGCAGCTTAGACCGGAGCGGGGGTAGGATTTTT
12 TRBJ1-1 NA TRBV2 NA CASSDLNTEAFF TGTGCCAGCAGTGACCTTAACACTGAAGCTTTCTTT
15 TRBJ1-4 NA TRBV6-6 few CASDPSGAINEKLFF TGTGCCAGCGATCCGAGCGGGGCTATCAATGAAAAACTGTTTTTT
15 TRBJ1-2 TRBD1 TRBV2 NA CASSLTGGRGSGYTF TGTGCCAGCAGCCTGACAGGGGGCAGGGGCTCTGGCTACACCTTC
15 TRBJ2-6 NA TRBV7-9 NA CASSLEGPVLNVLTF TGTGCCAGCAGCTTAGAAGGGCCAGTGCTAAACGTCCTGACTTTC
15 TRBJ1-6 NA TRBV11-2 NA CASSFRRTTNSPLHF TGTGCCAGCAGCTTTAGGCGCACTACTAATTCACCCCTCCACTTT
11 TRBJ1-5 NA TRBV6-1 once CASSSYQPQHF TGTGCCAGCAGTAGTTATCAGCCCCAGCATTTT
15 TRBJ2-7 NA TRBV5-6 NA CASSLPGAAGDEQYF TGTGCCAGCAGCTTGCCCGGCGCGGCAGGGGACGAGCAGTACTTC
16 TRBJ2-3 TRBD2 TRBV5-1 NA CASSLREGRRTDTQYF TGCGCCAGCAGCTTGAGGGAGGGGAGGCGCACAGATACGCAGTATTTT
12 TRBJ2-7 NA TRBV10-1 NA CASSAGYHEQYF TGCGCCAGCAGTGCAGGGTATCACGAGCAGTACTTC
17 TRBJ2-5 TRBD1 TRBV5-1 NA CATPVSRDRPKGETQYF TGCGCCACCCCCGTTTCCAGGGACAGGCCCAAGGGAGAGACCCAGTACTTC
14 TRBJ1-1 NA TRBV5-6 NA CASIGRTTNTEAFF TGTGCCAGCATTGGACGGACTACGAACACTGAAGCTTTCTTT
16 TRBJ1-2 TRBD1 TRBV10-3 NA CAISDPAGTGVLGYTF TGTGCCATCAGCGATCCAGCCGGGACAGGGGTTTTGGGCTACACCTTC
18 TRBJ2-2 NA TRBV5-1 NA CASSLAVALAPNTGELFF TGCGCCAGCAGCTTGGCCGTCGCCTTAGCCCCGAACACCGGGGAGCTGTTTTTT
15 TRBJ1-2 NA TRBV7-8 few CASSLMPGENYGYTF TGTGCCAGCAGCTTAATGCCAGGGGAGAACTATGGCTACACCTTC
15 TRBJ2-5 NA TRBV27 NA CASSPPGRKQETQYF TGTGCCAGCAGTCCCCCGGGACGGAAGCAAGAGACCCAGTACTTC
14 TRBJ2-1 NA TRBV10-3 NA CAISAGPRRNEQFF TGTGCCATCAGTGCCGGACCTAGGAGGAATGAGCAGTTCTTC
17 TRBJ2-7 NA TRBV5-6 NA CASSFRDGISARYEQYF TGTGCCAGCAGCTTCCGGGACGGAATATCAGCTCGCTACGAGCAGTACTTC
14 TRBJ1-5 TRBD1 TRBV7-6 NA CASSSAGQGQPQHF TGTGCCAGCAGCTCCGCGGGACAGGGCCAGCCCCAGCATTTT
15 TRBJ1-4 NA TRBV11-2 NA CASSLEGRKNEKLFF TGTGCCAGCAGCCTCGAGGGGAGGAAAAATGAAAAACTGTTTTTT
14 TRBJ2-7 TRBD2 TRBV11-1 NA CASSMGLAVYEQYF TGTGCCAGCAGCATGGGACTAGCGGTATACGAGCAGTACTTC
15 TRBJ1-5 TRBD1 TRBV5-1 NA CASSFTGGEDQPQHF TGCGCCAGCAGCTTTACAGGGGGCGAGGATCAGCCCCAGCATTTT
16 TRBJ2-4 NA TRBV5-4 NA CASSLGSTGPKNIQYF TGTGCCAGCAGCTTGGGAAGTACGGGGCCCAAAAACATTCAGTACTTC
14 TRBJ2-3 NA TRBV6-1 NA CASIRGNLADTQYF TGTGCCAGCATCAGAGGAAATTTAGCAGATACGCAGTATTTT